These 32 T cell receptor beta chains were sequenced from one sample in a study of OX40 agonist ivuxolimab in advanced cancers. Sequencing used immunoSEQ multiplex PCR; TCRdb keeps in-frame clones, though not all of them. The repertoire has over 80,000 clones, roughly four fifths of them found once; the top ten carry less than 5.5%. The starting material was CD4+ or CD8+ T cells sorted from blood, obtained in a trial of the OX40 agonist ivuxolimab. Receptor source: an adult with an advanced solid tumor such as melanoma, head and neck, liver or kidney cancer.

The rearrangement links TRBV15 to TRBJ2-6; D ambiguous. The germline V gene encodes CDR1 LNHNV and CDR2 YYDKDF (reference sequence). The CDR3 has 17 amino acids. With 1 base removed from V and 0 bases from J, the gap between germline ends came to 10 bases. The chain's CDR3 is CATSRAPTVSGANVLTF. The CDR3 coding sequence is TGTGCCACCAGCAGAGCCCCCACAGTCTCTGGGGCCAACGTCCTGACTTTC.

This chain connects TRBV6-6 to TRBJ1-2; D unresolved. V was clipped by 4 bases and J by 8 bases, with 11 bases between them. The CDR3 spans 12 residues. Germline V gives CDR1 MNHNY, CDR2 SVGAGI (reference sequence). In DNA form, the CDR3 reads TGTGCCAGCAGTTTAGTGGTGGGCGGCTACACCTTC. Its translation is CASSLVVGGYTF.

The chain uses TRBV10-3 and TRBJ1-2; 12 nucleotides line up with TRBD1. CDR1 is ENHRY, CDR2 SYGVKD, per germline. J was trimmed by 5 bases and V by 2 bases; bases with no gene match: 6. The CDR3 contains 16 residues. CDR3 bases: TGTGCCATCAGTGAGAGGGACAGGGGGCGACTATATGGCTACACCTTC. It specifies CAISERDRGRLYGYTF.

CDR3 nucleotides: TGTGCCAGCAGCTGGGGCCGACAGGTAACACATGGCTACACCTTC. Translated: CASSWGRQVTHGYTF. The chain combines TRBV5-6 with TRBJ1-2; maybe TRBD1 (6 bases). CDR1 is SGHDT and CDR2 is YYEEEE in the germline V gene. V shed 3 bases and J shed 6 bases, with 18 bases lying between them. This CDR3 is 15 amino acids long.

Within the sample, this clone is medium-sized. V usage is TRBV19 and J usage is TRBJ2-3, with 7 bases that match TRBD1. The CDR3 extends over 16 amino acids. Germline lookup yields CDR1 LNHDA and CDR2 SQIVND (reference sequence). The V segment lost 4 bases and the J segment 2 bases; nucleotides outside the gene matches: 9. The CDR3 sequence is CASSKSPGQTTDTQYF. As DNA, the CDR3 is TGTGCCAGTAGTAAATCCCCGGGACAGACCACAGATACGCAGTATTTT.

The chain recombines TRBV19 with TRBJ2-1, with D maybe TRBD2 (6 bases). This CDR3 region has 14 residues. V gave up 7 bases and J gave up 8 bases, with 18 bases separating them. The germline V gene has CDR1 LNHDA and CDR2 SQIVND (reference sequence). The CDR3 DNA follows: TGTGCCAGTACCGCGGGATCCGCGGGCTATGAGCAGTTCTTC. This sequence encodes CASTAGSAGYEQFF.

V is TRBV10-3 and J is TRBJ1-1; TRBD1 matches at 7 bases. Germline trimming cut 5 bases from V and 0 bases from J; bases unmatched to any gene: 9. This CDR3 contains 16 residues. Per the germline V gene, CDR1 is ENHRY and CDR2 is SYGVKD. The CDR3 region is CAISNRQGGMNTEAFF. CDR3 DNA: TGTGCCATCAGTAATCGACAGGGAGGGATGAACACTGAAGCTTTCTTT.

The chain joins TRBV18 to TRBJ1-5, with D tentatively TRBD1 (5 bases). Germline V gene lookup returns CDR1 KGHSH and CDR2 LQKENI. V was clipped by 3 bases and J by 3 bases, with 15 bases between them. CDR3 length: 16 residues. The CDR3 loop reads CASSPRDGRSNQPQHF. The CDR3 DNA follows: TGTGCCAGCTCACCCCGGGACGGGCGATCCAATCAGCCCCAGCATTTT.

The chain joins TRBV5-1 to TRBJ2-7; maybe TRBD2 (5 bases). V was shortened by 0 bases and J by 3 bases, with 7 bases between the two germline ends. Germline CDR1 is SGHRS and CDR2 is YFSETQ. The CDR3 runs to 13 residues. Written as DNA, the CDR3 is TGCGCCAGCAGCTTGGCGGAGGTCTACGAGCAGTACTTC. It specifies CASSLAEVYEQYF. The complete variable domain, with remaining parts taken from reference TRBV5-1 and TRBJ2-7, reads KAGVTQTPRYLIKTRGQQVTLSCSPISGHRSVSWYQQTPGQGLQFLFEYFSETQRNKGNFPGRFSGRQFSNSRSEMNVSTLELGDSALYLCASSLAEVYEQYFGPGTRLTVT.

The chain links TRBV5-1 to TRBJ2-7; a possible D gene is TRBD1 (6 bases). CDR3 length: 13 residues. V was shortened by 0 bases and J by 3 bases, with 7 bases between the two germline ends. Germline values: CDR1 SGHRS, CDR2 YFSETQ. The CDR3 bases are TGCGCCAGCAGCTTGGACAGGGACTACGAGCAGTACTTC. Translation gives CASSLDRDYEQYF.

The CDR3 DNA reads TGTGCCAGCAGTCCGGCGGGAAACACCATATATTTT. Its protein product is CASSPAGNTIYF. This rearrangement joins TRBV7-9 to TRBJ1-3, with D hard to call. The V end lost 6 bases, the J end lost 4 bases, and 7 bases lay between the germline ends. From germline, CDR1 is SEHNR and CDR2 FQNEAQ (reference sequence). This CDR3 region has 12 residues.

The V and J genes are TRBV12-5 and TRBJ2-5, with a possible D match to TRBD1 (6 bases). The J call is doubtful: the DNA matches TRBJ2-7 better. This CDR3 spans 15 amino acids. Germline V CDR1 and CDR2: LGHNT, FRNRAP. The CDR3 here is CASGLVDRPSYEQYF. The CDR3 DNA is TGTGCTAGTGGTTTGGTAGACAGGCCGTCCTACGAGCAGTACTTC.

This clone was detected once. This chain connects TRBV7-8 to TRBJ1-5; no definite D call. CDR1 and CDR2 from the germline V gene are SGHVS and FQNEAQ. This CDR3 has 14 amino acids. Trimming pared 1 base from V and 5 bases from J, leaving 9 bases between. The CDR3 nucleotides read TGTGCCAGCAGCTTAGGTCAGGCCGATCAGCCCCAGCATTTT. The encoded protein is CASSLGQADQPQHF.

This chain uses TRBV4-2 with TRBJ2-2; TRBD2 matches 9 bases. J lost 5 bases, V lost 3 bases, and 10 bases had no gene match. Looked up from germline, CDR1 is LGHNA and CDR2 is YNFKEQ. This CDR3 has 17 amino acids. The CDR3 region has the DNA TGTGCCAGCAGCCAGCCACCTAGCGGGATGGAAACCGGGGAGCTGTTTTTT. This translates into CASSQPPSGMETGELFF.

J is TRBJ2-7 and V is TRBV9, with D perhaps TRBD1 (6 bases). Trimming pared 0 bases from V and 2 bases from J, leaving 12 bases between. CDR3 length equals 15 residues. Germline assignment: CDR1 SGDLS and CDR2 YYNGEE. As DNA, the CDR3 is TGTGCCAGCAGCGTAGCGGGCGACAGGCCCTACGAGCAGTACTTC. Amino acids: CASSVAGDRPYEQYF.

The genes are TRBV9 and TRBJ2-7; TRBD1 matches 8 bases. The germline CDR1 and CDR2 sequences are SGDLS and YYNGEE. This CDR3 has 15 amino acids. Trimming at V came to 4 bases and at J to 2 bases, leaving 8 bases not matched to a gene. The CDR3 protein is CASSTSDRGPYEQYF. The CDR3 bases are TGTGCCAGCAGCACAAGCGACAGGGGACCCTACGAGCAGTACTTC.

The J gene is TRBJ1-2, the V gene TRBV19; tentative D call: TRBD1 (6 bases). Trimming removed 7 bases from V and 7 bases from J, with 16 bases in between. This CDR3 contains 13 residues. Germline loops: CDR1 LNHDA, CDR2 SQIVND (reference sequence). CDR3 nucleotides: TGTGCCAGTACCTCCTCCGGACAGTTTGGCTACACCTTC. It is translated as CASTSSGQFGYTF.

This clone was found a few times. The CDR3, as DNA: TGTGCCAGCTCACCATCGACAGGGTCCCGGGGTGGCTACACCTTC. As protein: CASSPSTGSRGGYTF. This sequence joins TRBV18 and TRBJ1-2, with 7 bases matching TRBD1. Germline values: CDR1 KGHSH, CDR2 LQKENI. Trimming cost V 2 bases and J 7 bases; bases outside gene matches: 10. The CDR3 length is 15 residues.

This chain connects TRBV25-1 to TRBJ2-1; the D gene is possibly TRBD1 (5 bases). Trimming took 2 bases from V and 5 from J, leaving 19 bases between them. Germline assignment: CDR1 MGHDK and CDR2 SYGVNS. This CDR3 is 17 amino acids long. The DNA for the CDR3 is TGTGCCAGCAGTGAAGCCGTGGGGCTAACCCCAGACAATGAGCAGTTCTTC. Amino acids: CASSEAVGLTPDNEQFF.

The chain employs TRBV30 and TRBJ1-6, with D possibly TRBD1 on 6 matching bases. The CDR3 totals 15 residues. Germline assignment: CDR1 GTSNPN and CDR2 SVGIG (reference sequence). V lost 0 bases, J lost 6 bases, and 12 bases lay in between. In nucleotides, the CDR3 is TGTGCCTGGAGTGTACTGGGGGGCTCTAATTCACCCCTCCACTTT. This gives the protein CAWSVLGGSNSPLHF.

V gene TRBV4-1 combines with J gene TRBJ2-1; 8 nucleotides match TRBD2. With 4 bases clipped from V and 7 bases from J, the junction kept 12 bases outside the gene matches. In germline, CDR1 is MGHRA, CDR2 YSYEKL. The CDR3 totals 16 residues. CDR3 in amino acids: CASSLPLAGGGNEQFF. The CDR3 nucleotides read TGCGCCAGCAGCCTCCCGCTAGCGGGTGGGGGGAATGAGCAGTTCTTC.

In nucleotides, the CDR3 is TGTGCCAGCAGCCGATGGGACAGGGACTATACCAACTATGGCTACACCTTC. The encoded protein is CASSRWDRDYTNYGYTF. This rearrangement joins TRBV5-4 to TRBJ1-2; 9 nucleotides line up with TRBD1. From germline, CDR1 is SGHNT and CDR2 YYREEE (reference sequence). The CDR3 sequence is 17 residues long. Trimming at V came to 4 bases and at J to 2 bases, leaving 12 bases not matched to a gene.

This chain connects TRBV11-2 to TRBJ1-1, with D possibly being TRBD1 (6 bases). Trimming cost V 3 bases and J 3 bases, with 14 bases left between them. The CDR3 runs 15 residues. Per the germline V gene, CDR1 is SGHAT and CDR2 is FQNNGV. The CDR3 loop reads CASSFQGRRDTEAFF. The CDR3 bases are TGTGCCAGCAGCTTTCAGGGGCGACGGGACACTGAAGCTTTCTTT.

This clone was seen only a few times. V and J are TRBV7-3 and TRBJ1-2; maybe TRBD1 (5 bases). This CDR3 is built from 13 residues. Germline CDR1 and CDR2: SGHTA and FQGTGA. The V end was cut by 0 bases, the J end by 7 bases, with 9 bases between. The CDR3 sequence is CASSLTGLSGYTF. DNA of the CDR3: TGTGCCAGCAGCTTAACGGGGCTCAGTGGCTACACCTTC.

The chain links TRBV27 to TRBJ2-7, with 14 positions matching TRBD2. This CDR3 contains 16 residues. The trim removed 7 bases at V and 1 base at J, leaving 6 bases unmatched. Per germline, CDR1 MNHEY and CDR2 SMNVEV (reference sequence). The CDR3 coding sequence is TGTGCCAGCAAGAGACTAGCGGGGGGGGCTTCCTACGAGCAGTACTTC. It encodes CASKRLAGGASYEQYF.

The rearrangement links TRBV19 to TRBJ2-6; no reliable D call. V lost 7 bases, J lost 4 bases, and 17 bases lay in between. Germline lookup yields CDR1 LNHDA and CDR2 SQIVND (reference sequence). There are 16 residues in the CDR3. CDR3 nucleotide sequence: TGTGCCAGTACCATCGTCAGCCTCCGCGGGGCCAACGTCCTGACTTTC. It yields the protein CASTIVSLRGANVLTF.

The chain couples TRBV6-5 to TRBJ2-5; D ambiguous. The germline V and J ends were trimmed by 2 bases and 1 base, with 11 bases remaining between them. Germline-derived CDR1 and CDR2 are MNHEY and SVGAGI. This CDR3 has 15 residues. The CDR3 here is CASSYTLGPQETQYF. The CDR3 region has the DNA TGTGCCAGCAGTTACACCCTCGGGCCCCAAGAGACCCAGTACTTC.

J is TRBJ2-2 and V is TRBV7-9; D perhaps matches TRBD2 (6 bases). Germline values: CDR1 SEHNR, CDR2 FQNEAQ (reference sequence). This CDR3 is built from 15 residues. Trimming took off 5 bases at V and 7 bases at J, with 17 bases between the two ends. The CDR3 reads CASSPRDRRIGELFF. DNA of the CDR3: TGTGCCAGCAGCCCGCGGGACCGGAGGATCGGGGAGCTGTTTTTT.

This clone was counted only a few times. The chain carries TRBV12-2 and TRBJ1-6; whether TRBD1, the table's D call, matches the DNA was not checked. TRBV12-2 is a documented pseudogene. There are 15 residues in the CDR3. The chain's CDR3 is CASRPHGTLLAPLHF. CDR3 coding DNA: TGTGCAAGTCGCCCACACGGGACATTATTGGCACCCCTCCACTTT.

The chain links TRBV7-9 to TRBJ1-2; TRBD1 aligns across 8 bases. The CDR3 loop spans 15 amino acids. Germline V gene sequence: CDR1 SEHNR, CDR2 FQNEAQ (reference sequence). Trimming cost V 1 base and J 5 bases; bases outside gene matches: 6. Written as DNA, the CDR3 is TGTGCCAGCAGCTTAGACTTGACAGGGGATTATGGCTACACCTTC. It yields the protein CASSLDLTGDYGYTF.

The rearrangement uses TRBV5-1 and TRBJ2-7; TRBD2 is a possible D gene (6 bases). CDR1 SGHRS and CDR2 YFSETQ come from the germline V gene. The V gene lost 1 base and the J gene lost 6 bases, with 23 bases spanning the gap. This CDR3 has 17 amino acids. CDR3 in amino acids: CASSLRIGTGGIGEQYF. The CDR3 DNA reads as TGCGCCAGCAGCTTGCGTATCGGGACCGGGGGAATCGGCGAGCAGTACTTC.

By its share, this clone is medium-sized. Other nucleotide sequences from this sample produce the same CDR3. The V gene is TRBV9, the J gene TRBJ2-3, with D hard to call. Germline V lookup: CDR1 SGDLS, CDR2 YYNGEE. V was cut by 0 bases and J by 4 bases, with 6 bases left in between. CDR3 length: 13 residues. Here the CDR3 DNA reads TGTGCCAGCAGCGTAGCCCGAGCAGATACGCAGTATTTT. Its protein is CASSVARADTQYF.